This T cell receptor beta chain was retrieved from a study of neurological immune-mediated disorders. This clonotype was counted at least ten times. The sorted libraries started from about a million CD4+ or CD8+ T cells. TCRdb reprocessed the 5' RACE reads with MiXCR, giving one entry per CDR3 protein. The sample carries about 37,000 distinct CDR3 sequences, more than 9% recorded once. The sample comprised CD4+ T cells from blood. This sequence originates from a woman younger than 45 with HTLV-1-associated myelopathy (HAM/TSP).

The CDR3 DNA follows: TGTGCCAGCAGCTCGGGGTCTGGCTACACCTTC. The encoded protein is CASSSGSGYTF. J is TRBJ1-2 and V is TRBV12-3 or TRBV12-4; D is uncertain. Trimming left V 6 bases short and J 7 bases short, with 9 bases between. The CDR3 has 11 residues.